The next 32 T cell receptor beta chains were all read from a single sample in a study of T cells and Merkel cell carcinoma outcomes. Here immunoSEQ multiplex PCR was the method, and the copy in TCRdb shows in-frame clones only, minus some. The sample includes approximately 10,000 clones, nearly 97% of them seen just once. Sequencing used tumor tissue from Merkel cell carcinoma. These receptors were taken from a human donor with Merkel cell carcinoma.

This sequence joins TRBV25-1 and TRBJ1-3, with no clear D. Trimming pared 7 bases from V and 0 bases from J, leaving 4 bases between. Germline V gene lookup returns CDR1 MGHDK and CDR2 SYGVNS. The CDR3 length is 12 residues. The CDR3 spells CASTGSGNTIYF. The DNA of the CDR3 is TGTGCCAGCACGGGCTCTGGAAACACCATATATTTT.

V gene TRBV28 combines with J gene TRBJ2-7, with D possibly being TRBD1 (6 bases). The length of the CDR3 is 13 residues. Germline V gene data show CDR1 as MDHEN and CDR2 as SYDVKM. The V end lost 5 bases, the J end lost 5 bases, and 13 bases lay between the germline ends. The CDR3 is CASSPHRDHEQYF. The CDR3 DNA sequence: TGTGCCAGCAGTCCCCACAGGGACCACGAGCAGTACTTC.

The chain uses TRBV11-2 and TRBJ2-3; 8 bases agree with TRBD2. V shed 5 bases and J 1 base; nucleotides not matched to a gene: 5. This CDR3 has 15 residues. Germline V gene lookup returns CDR1 SGHAT and CDR2 FQNNGV. This CDR3 reads CASSPRGLGTDTQYF. The CDR3 coding sequence is TGTGCCAGCAGCCCACGGGGACTAGGCACAGATACGCAGTATTTT. Complete variable domain (other parts from reference TRBV11-2 and TRBJ2-3): EAGVAQSPRYKIIEKRQSVAFWCNPISGHATLYWYQQILGQGPKLLIQFQNNGVVDDSQLPKDRFSAERLKGVDSTLKIQPAKLEDSAVYLCASSPRGLGTDTQYFGPGTRLTVL.

The genes are TRBV7-2 and TRBJ2-7; D is ambiguous. The length of the CDR3 is 15 residues. Trimming left V 5 bases short and J 1 base short, with 15 bases between. CDR1 and CDR2 (germline): SGHTA, FQGNSA. The CDR3, as DNA: TGTGCCAGCAGCCCGAGGACCTTAGCTTCCTACGAGCAGTACTTC. Its translation is CASSPRTLASYEQYF.

On this clone itself: A much larger clone is a single base away; this may be a read error. The V call is TRBV9, the J call TRBJ2-7; TRBD1 matches 9 bases. The CDR3 loop spans 15 amino acids. The germline CDR1 and CDR2 sequences are SGDLS and YYNGEE. CDR3 in amino acids: CANSVEGQGTYEQYF. The CDR3 DNA is TGTGCCAACAGCGTTGAGGGACAGGGAACCTACGAGCAGTACTTC.

The gene calls are TRBV10-3 and TRBJ2-7, with 7 positions matching TRBD1. The CDR3 extends over 14 amino acids. Unmatched junction bases numbered 8, after V lost 6 bases and J lost 3 bases. Germline CDR1 ENHRY, CDR2 SYGVKD. CDR3 loop: CAISGTETYYEQYF. The CDR3 coding sequence is TGTGCCATCAGCGGGACAGAAACCTACTACGAGCAGTACTTC.

V gene TRBV5-4 combines with J gene TRBJ2-4; the D gene is possibly TRBD2 (7 bases). The CDR3 sequence is 16 residues long. Trimming left V 0 bases short and J 3 bases short, with 13 bases between. Per the germline V gene, CDR1 is SGHNT and CDR2 is YYREEE (reference sequence). This CDR3 is CASSLGGGAVKNIQYF. CDR3 nucleotides: TGTGCCAGCAGCTTGGGGGGGGGCGCGGTCAAAAACATTCAGTACTTC.

V and J are TRBV5-1 and TRBJ1-5, with no clear D. Trimming removed 4 bases from V and 1 base from J, with 12 bases in between. CDR1 is SGHRS and CDR2 is YFSETQ in the germline V gene. The CDR3 is made up of 15 amino acids. CDR3 nucleotide sequence: TGCGCCAGCAGCCTATCCTCGGGGAGCAATCAGCCCCAGCATTTT. Its translation: CASSLSSGSNQPQHF.

The V call is TRBV10-1, the J call TRBJ2-3; no firm D call. Trimming shortened V by 6 bases and J by 7 bases, and 5 bases separated the two germline ends. The CDR3 is 10 residues long. Germline V gives CDR1 WNHNN, CDR2 SYGVQD (reference sequence). The CDR3 DNA reads as TGCGCCAGCAGCAGCTATACGCAGTATTTT. Translating gives CASSSYTQYF.

The J gene is TRBJ1-1, the V gene TRBV7-2; D is unresolved. The CDR3 is 14 amino acids. V was trimmed by 2 bases and J by 1 base, leaving 8 bases between them. Germline loops: CDR1 SGHTA, CDR2 FQGNSA. DNA of the CDR3: TGTGCCAGCAGCTTAAACAGAGCGAACACTGAAGCTTTCTTT. Translation gives CASSLNRANTEAFF.

The chain links TRBV5-4 to TRBJ1-2, with 9 positions matching TRBD1. The V gene's germline CDR1 is SGHNT and CDR2 YYREEE (reference sequence). The length of the CDR3 is 15 residues. V lost 7 bases to trimming and J lost 3 bases; unmatched junction nucleotides: 10. CDR3 in amino acids: CASGKGQGADYGYTF. CDR3 coding DNA: TGTGCCAGCGGAAAGGGACAGGGCGCTGACTATGGCTACACCTTC. Complete variable domain (other parts from reference TRBV5-4 and TRBJ1-2): ETGVTQSPTHLIKTRGQQVTLRCSSQSGHNTVSWYQQALGQGPQFIFQYYREEENGRGNFPPRFSGLQFPNYSSELNVNALELDDSALYLCASGKGQGADYGYTFGSGTRLTVV.

The chain couples TRBV12-5 to TRBJ2-5; TRBD1 agrees at 9 bases. With 6 bases clipped from V and 1 base from J, the junction kept 9 bases outside the gene matches. Germline V gene data show CDR1 as LGHNT and CDR2 as FRNRAP. This CDR3 comprises 16 residues. CDR3 bases: TGTGCTAGTGGCCCAACGGACAGGGGATTCCAAGAGACCCAGTACTTC. Residues: CASGPTDRGFQETQYF.

The gene calls are TRBV5-1 and TRBJ2-5; TRBD2 matches at 10 bases. V trimming: 6 bases; J trimming: 4 bases; junction bases outside the gene matches: 15. The CDR3 spans 17 residues. Per the germline V gene, CDR1 is SGHRS and CDR2 is YFSETQ. CDR3 loop: CASMPGNSGRWGETQYF. As DNA, the CDR3 is TGCGCCAGCATGCCAGGGAATAGCGGGAGGTGGGGAGAGACCCAGTACTTC.

The chain employs TRBV6-5 and TRBJ2-1; D gene unclear. Germline CDR1 MNHEY, CDR2 SVGAGI. The V end was cut by 6 bases, the J end by 3 bases, with 15 bases between. The CDR3 has 15 amino acids. This chain's CDR3 is CASRLRPTIYNEQFF. For the CDR3, the DNA is TGTGCCAGCAGATTAAGGCCCACGATCTACAATGAGCAGTTCTTC.

This clone was recorded once. A read error may produce the germline difference seen at one junction end. The chain links TRBV29-1 to TRBJ2-7; possibly TRBD2 for D (5 bases). The germline V gene encodes CDR1 SQVTM and CDR2 ANQGSEA. The CDR3 is made up of 12 amino acids. In DNA form, the CDR3 reads TGCAGCGTTCTAGGACTGTTTTACGAACAGTACTTC. It is translated as CSVLGLFYEQYF.

This chain uses TRBV5-1 with TRBJ2-1, with TRBD2 matching 9 bases. CDR3 length equals 15 residues. Trimming removed 2 bases from V and 5 bases from J; junction bases left unmatched: 5. The germline gives CDR1 SGHRS, CDR2 YFSETQ. Here the CDR3 DNA reads TGCGCCAGCAGCTTAGGGCCTAGCGGGGACAATGAGCAGTTCTTC. This codes for CASSLGPSGDNEQFF.

The J gene is TRBJ1-1, the V gene TRBV6-5, with D possibly matching TRBD1 (5 bases). Germline V gives CDR1 MNHEY, CDR2 SVGAGI. The CDR3 has 14 residues. With 8 bases removed from V and 1 base from J, the gap between germline ends came to 14 bases. Here the CDR3 reads CASQGPTGNTEAFF. The CDR3 nucleotides are TGTGCCAGCCAAGGCCCCACAGGGAACACTGAAGCTTTCTTT.

The CDR3 bases are TGCGCCAGCAGCCAAGTGGCTAGCGGGAGGGACCACGAGCAGTACTTC. Translating gives CASSQVASGRDHEQYF. The J gene is TRBJ2-7, the V gene TRBV4-3; 12 bases align to TRBD2. CDR1 is LGHNA, CDR2 YSLEER, per germline. This CDR3 comprises 16 residues. V lost 1 base and J lost 5; bases outside the gene matches: 6.

V is TRBV9 and J is TRBJ2-1; TRBD1 is a possible D gene (7 bases). The CDR3 has 16 residues. Trimming took off 2 bases at V and 3 bases at J, with 15 bases between the two ends. Germline V gene data show CDR1 as SGDLS and CDR2 as YYNGEE. The CDR3 region has the DNA TGTGCCAGCAGCGTTTCTAGCAGGGGGGTCTACAATGAGCAGTTCTTC. Amino acids: CASSVSSRGVYNEQFF. Based on the CDR3 plus reference TRBV9 and TRBJ2-1, the full variable domain is DSGVTQTPKHLITATGQRVTLRCSPRSGDLSVYWYQQSLDQGLQFLIQYYNGEERAKGNILERFSAQQFPDLHSELNLSSLELGDSALYFCASSVSSRGVYNEQFFGPGTRLTVL.

Written as DNA, the CDR3 is TGCGCCAGCAGCCCGGGGACGGATTACGAGCAGTACTTC. Translation gives CASSPGTDYEQYF. The chain has TRBV4-1 and TRBJ2-7, with D tentatively TRBD1 or TRBD2 (5 bases each). Trimming removed 4 bases at V and 4 bases at J, with 11 bases between. The CDR3 is 13 amino acids. The V gene's germline CDR1 is MGHRA and CDR2 YSYEKL.

The rearrangement links TRBV14 to TRBJ2-3, with unresolved D. Trimming took off 1 base at V and 2 bases at J, with 10 bases between the two ends. The CDR3 has 15 amino acids. CDR1 and CDR2 (germline): SGHDN, FVKESK. CDR3 nucleotides: TGTGCCAGCAGCCAAGGTTTGGTCATCACAGATACGCAGTATTTT. This encodes CASSQGLVITDTQYF. Based on the CDR3 plus reference TRBV14 and TRBJ2-3, the full variable domain is EAGVTQFPSHSVIEKGQTVTLRCDPISGHDNLYWYRRVMGKEIKFLLHFVKESKQDESGMPNNRFLAERTGGTYSTLKVQPAELEDSGVYFCASSQGLVITDTQYFGPGTRLTVL.

The chain links TRBV7-3 to TRBJ2-3; D may be TRBD2 (6 bases). The CDR3 runs to 17 residues. The germline gives CDR1 SGHTA, CDR2 FQGTGA. Trimming took 5 bases from V and 1 from J, leaving 19 bases between them. CDR3 sequence: CASSNAGTSRGTDTQYF. Written as DNA, the CDR3 is TGTGCCAGCAGCAACGCCGGGACTTCTCGCGGCACAGATACGCAGTATTTT.

The V call is TRBV28, the J call TRBJ1-1; TRBD1 matches at 7 bases. V lost 5 bases and J lost 6; bases outside the gene matches: 9. This CDR3 is 14 amino acids long. Germline values: CDR1 MDHEN, CDR2 SYDVKM. The CDR3 sequence is CASSPQYRGSEAFF. DNA for the CDR3: TGTGCCAGCAGTCCCCAATACAGGGGCTCTGAAGCTTTCTTT.

The V and J genes are TRBV18 and TRBJ2-1; weak D call: TRBD1 (6 bases). V was shortened by 5 bases and J by 9 bases, with 23 bases between the two germline ends. Germline values: CDR1 KGHSH, CDR2 LQKENI. The CDR3 is 16 residues long. CDR3 coding DNA: TGTGCCAGCTCAGTCACGCTCCAGGGGTATGGTGGTGAGCAGTTCTTC. Translation: CASSVTLQGYGGEQFF.

This rearrangement joins TRBV30 to TRBJ1-1; D call uncertain. CDR3 length: 13 amino acids. Trimming left V 0 bases short and J 5 bases short, with 10 bases between. Germline CDR1 and CDR2: GTSNPN and SVGIG (reference sequence). The CDR3 reads CAWSVAALTEAFF. The CDR3 coding sequence is TGTGCCTGGAGTGTCGCGGCGCTTACTGAAGCTTTCTTT. The full variable domain, its missing parts supplied by reference TRBV30 and TRBJ1-1, is SQTIHQWPATLVQPVGSPLSLECTVEGTSNPNLYWYRQAAGRGLQLLFYSVGIGQISSEVPQNLSASRPQDRQFILSSKKLLLSDSGFYLCAWSVAALTEAFFGQGTRLTVV.

The chain carries TRBV7-9 and TRBJ1-1, with D unclear. Germline CDR1 SEHNR, CDR2 FQNEAQ (reference sequence). The CDR3 totals 12 residues. Trimming removed 3 bases at V and 1 base at J, with 3 bases between. Written as DNA, the CDR3 is TGTGCCAGCAGCTTCAGGAACACTGAAGCTTTCTTT. As protein: CASSFRNTEAFF.

This sequence joins TRBV19 and TRBJ1-1, with 8 bases aligning to TRBD1. The J segment lost 0 bases and the V segment lost 3 bases, leaving 12 bases of the junction unmatched. The CDR3 covers 18 residues. CDR1 and CDR2 (germline): LNHDA, SQIVND (reference sequence). In DNA, the CDR3 is TGTGCCAGTAGTATCGACGGGGGTACAGGGGGATTGAACACTGAAGCTTTCTTT. Translation gives CASSIDGGTGGLNTEAFF. The complete variable domain, with remaining parts taken from reference TRBV19 and TRBJ1-1, reads DGGITQSPKYLFRKEGQNVTLSCEQNLNHDAMYWYRQDPGQGLRLIYYSQIVNDFQKGDIAEGYSVSREKKESFPLTVTSAQKNPTAFYLCASSIDGGTGGLNTEAFFGQGTRLTVV.

Details on this clone: Sequence at one end of the junction differs from germline and may be a read error. This CDR3 reads CAWGVTGVQETQYF. The CDR3 DNA reads as TGTGCCTGGGGTGTGACAGGAGTACAAGAGACCCAGTACTTC. This chain connects TRBV30 to TRBJ2-5; the D gene is possibly TRBD1 (6 bases). The germline gives CDR1 GTSNPN, CDR2 SVGIG (reference sequence). The CDR3 length is 14 residues.

In this sample, this clone turned up a few times. The CDR3 loop reads CASSYGGRLDEQYF. Written as DNA, the CDR3 is TGTGCCAGCAGTTACGGGGGGCGGCTCGACGAGCAGTACTTC. The rearrangement links TRBV6-5 to TRBJ2-7; TRBD1 or TRBD2 may be the D gene (6 bases each). Germline loops: CDR1 MNHEY, CDR2 SVGAGI. The V end was cut by 2 bases, the J end by 5 bases, with 13 bases between. The CDR3 sequence is 14 residues long.

V is TRBV19 and J is TRBJ1-1; unclear D gene. The germline V and J ends were trimmed by 6 bases and 7 bases, with 15 bases remaining between them. The CDR3 is 13 amino acids. Germline CDR1 reads LNHDA; CDR2 reads SQIVND (reference sequence). The CDR3 nucleotides read TGTGCCAGTAGCCCTTCGATTGAGGATGAAGCTTTCTTT. It specifies CASSPSIEDEAFF. The complete variable domain, with remaining parts taken from reference TRBV19 and TRBJ1-1, reads DGGITQSPKYLFRKEGQNVTLSCEQNLNHDAMYWYRQDPGQGLRLIYYSQIVNDFQKGDIAEGYSVSREKKESFPLTVTSAQKNPTAFYLCASSPSIEDEAFFGQGTRLTVV.

This clone was observed a few times. V and J are TRBV30 and TRBJ1-3, with D unresolved. The CDR3 extends over 11 amino acids. Germline CDR1 and CDR2: GTSNPN and SVGIG (reference sequence). The V gene lost 4 bases and the J gene lost 8 bases, with 9 bases spanning the gap. The CDR3 DNA reads TGTGCCTGGAATGCCGGAGACACCATATATTTT. Translation gives CAWNAGDTIYF.

This clone turned up a few times. The V gene is TRBV4-2, the J gene TRBJ1-2; D gene ambiguous. Trimming removed 4 bases from V and 1 base from J, with 10 bases in between. Germline values: CDR1 LGHNA, CDR2 YNFKEQ. CDR3 length: 14 residues. The CDR3 DNA reads as TGTGCCAGCAGCCCCCTGGGAGATAACTATGGCTACACCTTC. Protein product: CASSPLGDNYGYTF.